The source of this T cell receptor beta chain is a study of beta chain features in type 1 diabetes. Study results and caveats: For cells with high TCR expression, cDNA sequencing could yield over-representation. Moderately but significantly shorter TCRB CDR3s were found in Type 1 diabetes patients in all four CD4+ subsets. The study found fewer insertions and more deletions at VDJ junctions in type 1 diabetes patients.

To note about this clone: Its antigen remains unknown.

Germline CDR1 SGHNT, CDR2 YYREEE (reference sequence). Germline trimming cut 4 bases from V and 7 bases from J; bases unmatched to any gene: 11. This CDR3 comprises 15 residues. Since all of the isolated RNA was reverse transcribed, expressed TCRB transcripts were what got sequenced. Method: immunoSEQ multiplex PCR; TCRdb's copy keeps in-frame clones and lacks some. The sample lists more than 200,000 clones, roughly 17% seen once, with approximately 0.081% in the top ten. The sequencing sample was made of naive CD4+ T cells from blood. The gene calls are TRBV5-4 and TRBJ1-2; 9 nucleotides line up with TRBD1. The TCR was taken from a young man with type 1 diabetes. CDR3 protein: CASSAQAGTGFGYTF. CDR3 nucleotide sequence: TGTGCCAGCAGCGCGCAGGCCGGGACAGGGTTTGGCTACACCTTC.